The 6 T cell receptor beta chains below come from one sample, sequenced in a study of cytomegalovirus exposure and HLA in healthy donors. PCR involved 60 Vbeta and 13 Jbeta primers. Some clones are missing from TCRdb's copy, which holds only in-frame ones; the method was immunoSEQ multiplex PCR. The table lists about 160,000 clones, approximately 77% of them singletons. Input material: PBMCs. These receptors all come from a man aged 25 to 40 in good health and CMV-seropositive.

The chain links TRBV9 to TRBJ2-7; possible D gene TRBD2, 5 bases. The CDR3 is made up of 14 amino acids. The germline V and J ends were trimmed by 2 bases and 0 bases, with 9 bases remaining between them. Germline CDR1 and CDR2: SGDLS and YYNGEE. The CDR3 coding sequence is TGTGCCAGCAGCGTCGGGATGAGCTCCTACGAGCAGTACTTC. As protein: CASSVGMSSYEQYF.

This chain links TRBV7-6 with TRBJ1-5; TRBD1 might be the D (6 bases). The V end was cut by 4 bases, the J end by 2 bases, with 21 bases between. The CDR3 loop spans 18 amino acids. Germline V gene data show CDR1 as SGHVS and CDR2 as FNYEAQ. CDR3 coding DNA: TGTGCCAGCAGCTCCGACAGGAGGCTCGGCGATGGCAATCAGCCCCAGCATTTT. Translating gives CASSSDRRLGDGNQPQHF.

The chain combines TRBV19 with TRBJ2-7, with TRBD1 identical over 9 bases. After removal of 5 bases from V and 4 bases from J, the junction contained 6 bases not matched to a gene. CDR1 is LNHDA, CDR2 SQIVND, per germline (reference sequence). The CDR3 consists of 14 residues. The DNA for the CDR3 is TGTGCCAGTAGTCCCGGGACAGGGTCTTACGAGCAGTACTTC. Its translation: CASSPGTGSYEQYF.

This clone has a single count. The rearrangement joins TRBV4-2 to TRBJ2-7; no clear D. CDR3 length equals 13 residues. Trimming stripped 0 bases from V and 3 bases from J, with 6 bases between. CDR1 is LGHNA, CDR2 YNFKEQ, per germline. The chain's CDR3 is CASSQDLGYEQYF. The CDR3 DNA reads TGTGCCAGCAGCCAAGATCTCGGCTACGAGCAGTACTTC.

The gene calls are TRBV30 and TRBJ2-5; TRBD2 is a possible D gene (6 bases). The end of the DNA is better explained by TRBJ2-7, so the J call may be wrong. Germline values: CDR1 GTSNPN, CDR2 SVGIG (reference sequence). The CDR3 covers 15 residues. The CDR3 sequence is CAWSVLGGGSYEQYF. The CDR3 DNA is TGTGCCTGGAGTGTACTCGGGGGTGGGTCTTACGAGCAGTACTTC.

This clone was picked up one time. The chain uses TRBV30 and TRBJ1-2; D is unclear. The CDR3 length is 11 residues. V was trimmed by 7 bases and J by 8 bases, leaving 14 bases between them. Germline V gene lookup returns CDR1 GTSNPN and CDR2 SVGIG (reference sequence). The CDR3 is CALEAGGGYTF. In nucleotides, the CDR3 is TGTGCCTTGGAAGCGGGTGGAGGCTACACCTTC. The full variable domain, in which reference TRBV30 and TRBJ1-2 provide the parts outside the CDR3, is SQTIHQWPATLVQPVGSPLSLECTVEGTSNPNLYWYRQAAGRGLQLLFYSVGIGQISSEVPQNLSASRPQDRQFILSSKKLLLSDSGFYLCALEAGGGYTFGSGTRLTVV.